The 24 T cell receptor beta chains below come from one sample, sequenced in a study of blood T cell repertoires in COVID-19. Clones were read by immunoSEQ multiplex PCR, and TCRdb kept only the in-frame ones, dropping some. The sample yields around 250,000 clones, about 89% seen once. Sample: PBMCs or T cells enriched from blood (not recorded which). Every receptor here comes from a woman aged 25 to 39 who had recovered from COVID-19.

This clone appeared a single time. In DNA, the CDR3 is TGTGCCAGCAGCTTATCAGGGCAGAACACTGAAGCTTTCTTT. Its translation: CASSLSGQNTEAFF. The chain combines TRBV11-2 with TRBJ1-1, with a possible D match to TRBD1 (5 bases). The CDR3 has 14 residues. The germline V and J ends were trimmed by 2 bases and 1 base, with 8 bases remaining between them. Germline-derived CDR1 and CDR2 are SGHAT and FQNNGV.

The chain uses TRBV9 and TRBJ2-1; the match to TRBD2 covers 7 bases. This CDR3 is built from 14 residues. Germline loops: CDR1 SGDLS, CDR2 YYNGEE. V was pared by 1 base and J by 6 bases, with 4 bases of the junction left unmatched. Here the CDR3 DNA reads TGTGCCAGCAGCGTAAGGGCTAGCGGCAATGAGCAGTTCTTC. Translating gives CASSVRASGNEQFF. The variable domain in full, completed from reference TRBV9 and TRBJ2-1, reads DSGVTQTPKHLITATGQRVTLRCSPRSGDLSVYWYQQSLDQGLQFLIQYYNGEERAKGNILERFSAQQFPDLHSELNLSSLELGDSALYFCASSVRASGNEQFFGPGTRLTVL.

The chain recombines TRBV19 with TRBJ1-1, with D unclear. The V end lost 2 bases, the J end lost 3 bases, and 10 bases lay between the germline ends. CDR1 and CDR2 (germline): LNHDA, SQIVND (reference sequence). CDR3 size: 14 residues. This chain's CDR3 is CASSITVLDTEAFF. The CDR3 nucleotides are TGTGCCAGTAGTATAACGGTATTGGACACTGAAGCTTTCTTT.

This clone was seen many times. The chain is built from TRBV6-5 and TRBJ1-1, with no clear D. The CDR3 loop spans 13 amino acids. Germline V lookup: CDR1 MNHEY, CDR2 SVGAGI. Trimming took off 6 bases at V and 2 bases at J, with 10 bases between the two ends. This chain's CDR3 is CASSLEGNTEAFF. In DNA, the CDR3 is TGTGCCAGCAGCCTTGAGGGTAACACTGAAGCTTTCTTT.

The V gene is TRBV19, the J gene TRBJ2-3; D is possibly TRBD1 (6 bases). The CDR3 contains 16 residues. V was pared by 4 bases and J by 1 base, with 15 bases between. CDR1 is LNHDA and CDR2 is SQIVND in the germline V gene (reference sequence). The chain's CDR3 is CASSTHQAGGTDTQYF. CDR3 DNA sequence: TGTGCCAGTAGTACCCACCAGGCAGGGGGCACAGATACGCAGTATTTT.

The rearrangement uses TRBV29-1 and TRBJ2-3; 7 bases agree with TRBD1. This CDR3 has 19 residues. Germline CDR1 and CDR2: SQVTM and ANQGSEA. The junction had 30 bases not matched to a gene; V was cut back by 7 bases and J by 8 bases. The CDR3 bases are TGCAGCGCCGAGGTGCGCCCCCCTGACAGGGTGTATCATGAAGGTACGCAGTATTTT. Amino acid sequence: CSAEVRPPDRVYHEGTQYF.

The CDR3 DNA reads TGTGCCAGCAGTGAATCAGGGTACAATGAGCAGTTCTTC. It codes for CASSESGYNEQFF. This chain joins TRBV25-1 and TRBJ2-1, with D possibly TRBD1 on 5 matching bases. The CDR3 is made up of 13 amino acids. With 1 base removed from V and 4 bases from J, the gap between germline ends came to 5 bases. Germline loops: CDR1 MGHDK, CDR2 SYGVNS.

The chain is built from TRBV20-1 and TRBJ2-1, with D possibly TRBD2 on 6 matching bases. The CDR3 spans 14 residues. Trimming cost V 3 bases and J 3 bases, with 12 bases left between them. Germline lookup yields CDR1 DFQATT and CDR2 SNEGSKA (reference sequence). The CDR3 DNA follows: TGCAGTGCTAGTCGGCCTAGCGACTACAATGAGCAGTTCTTC. Translating it yields CSASRPSDYNEQFF.

V is TRBV4-3 and J is TRBJ1-1, with D uncertain. The CDR3 is 13 residues long. Germline loops: CDR1 LGHNA, CDR2 YSLEER. The V end lost 0 bases, the J end lost 11 bases, and 13 bases lay between the germline ends. The CDR3 region is CASSQDVFGVAFF. The DNA of the CDR3 is TGCGCCAGCAGCCAAGATGTGTTCGGGGTGGCTTTCTTT.

The chain joins TRBV6-2 or TRBV6-3 to TRBJ2-1; 7 bases are shared with TRBD2. The germline gives CDR1 MNHEY, CDR2 SVGEGT. This CDR3 contains 16 residues. V shed 2 bases, J shed 2 bases, and the junction held 6 bases outside the gene matches. The CDR3 DNA reads TGTGCCAGCAGTTACCGGTCTAGCGGAACCTACAATGAGCAGTTCTTC. It is translated as CASSYRSSGTYNEQFF.

V is TRBV27 and J is TRBJ1-4; the match to TRBD1 covers 8 bases. The V segment lost 1 base and the J segment 8 bases; nucleotides outside the gene matches: 15. The CDR3 totals 18 residues. CDR1 MNHEY and CDR2 SMNVEV come from the germline V gene (reference sequence). CDR3 nucleotide sequence: TGTGCCAGCAGTTTATTATTCCATCGTCAGGGGGCAAGGGAAAAACTGTTTTTT. As protein: CASSLLFHRQGAREKLFF.

This chain joins TRBV9 and TRBJ2-4, with a tentative D call TRBD1 (6 bases). CDR3 size: 16 residues. Germline CDR1 reads SGDLS; CDR2 reads YYNGEE. The germline V and J ends were trimmed by 0 bases and 5 bases, with 15 bases remaining between them. This CDR3 is CASSVAGRGGQNIQYF. As DNA, the CDR3 is TGTGCCAGCAGCGTAGCGGGCAGGGGTGGCCAAAACATTCAGTACTTC.

The DNA of the CDR3 is TGTGCCAGCACCAACAGGGGGCGATACGAGCAGTACTTC. It is translated as CASTNRGRYEQYF. V gene TRBV7-8 combines with J gene TRBJ2-7; 9 nucleotides agree with TRBD1. Germline CDR1 reads SGHVS; CDR2 reads FQNEAQ. The CDR3 covers 13 residues. The trim removed 7 bases at V and 4 bases at J, leaving 5 bases unmatched.

The chain is built from TRBV19 and TRBJ2-2, with 9 nucleotides matching TRBD1. V was clipped by 3 bases and J by 6 bases; unmatched bases: 8. This CDR3 comprises 16 residues. Germline CDR1 is LNHDA and CDR2 is SQIVND (reference sequence). The CDR3 nucleotides are TGTGCCAGTAGTATGTCAGGGACAGGGCGGGCCGGGGAGCTGTTTTTT. It encodes CASSMSGTGRAGELFF.

The chain has TRBV12-2 and TRBJ2-7; the table's TRBD1 call for D was not verified on the DNA. TRBV12-2 is tagged as a pseudogene. This CDR3 region has 14 residues. In DNA form, the CDR3 reads TGTGCAAGTCGCTTATCGGACAGACCCTACGAGCAGTACTTC. Protein product: CASRLSDRPYEQYF.

The J gene is TRBJ1-2, the V gene TRBV5-5; D call uncertain. The length of the CDR3 is 12 residues. V lost 5 bases and J lost 7, with 12 bases in between. Germline V gene data show CDR1 as SGHKS and CDR2 as YYEKEE (reference sequence). The CDR3 DNA is TGTGCCAGCAGTTCCGAGGGTCGTGGCTACACCTTC. Translated, it gives CASSSEGRGYTF.

This chain joins TRBV7-2 and TRBJ1-6; possible D gene TRBD1, 5 bases. This CDR3 has 17 amino acids. Germline CDR1 is SGHTA and CDR2 is FQGNSA. The ends were cut back, 2 bases at V and 4 bases at J, with 15 bases in the middle. CDR3 residues: CASSLFGGTNYNSPLHF. The CDR3 DNA follows: TGTGCCAGCAGCTTATTCGGGGGAACGAATTATAATTCACCCCTCCACTTT.

This clone was seen just once. J is TRBJ2-7 and V is TRBV19; TRBD1 is a possible D gene (5 bases). Germline CDR1 and CDR2: LNHDA and SQIVND (reference sequence). V shed 6 bases and J shed 3 bases, with 12 bases lying between them. The CDR3 totals 13 residues. The CDR3 nucleotides are TGTGCCAGTAGCCTACAGGTCAGCTACGAGCAGTACTTC. It encodes CASSLQVSYEQYF.

This chain uses TRBV7-2 with TRBJ1-2; perhaps TRBD1 as D (6 bases). This CDR3 region has 15 residues. Per germline, CDR1 SGHTA and CDR2 FQGNSA. V was clipped by 7 bases and J by 8 bases, with 23 bases between them. The CDR3: CASILTPSTGNGYTF. The CDR3 DNA reads as TGTGCCAGCATCCTTACCCCGTCCACAGGGAACGGCTACACCTTC.

The chain has TRBV30 and TRBJ2-7, with a tentative D call TRBD2 (6 bases). V was cut by 4 bases and J by 5 bases, with 9 bases left in between. This CDR3 is 11 amino acids long. Per germline, CDR1 GTSNPN and CDR2 SVGIG (reference sequence). The CDR3 sequence is CAWNWRDEQYF. CDR3 bases: TGTGCCTGGAATTGGAGGGACGAGCAGTACTTC.

This chain joins TRBV7-2 and TRBJ2-1; 14 bases are shared with TRBD2. CDR1 is SGHTA, CDR2 FQGNSA, per germline. V dropped 10 bases and J dropped 4; count of bases not matched to a gene: 3. This CDR3 comprises 14 residues. CDR3 sequence: CATGLAGEYNEQFF. The DNA of the CDR3 is TGTGCCACGGGACTAGCGGGGGAATACAATGAGCAGTTCTTC.

V and J are TRBV27 and TRBJ1-4; 10 positions agree with TRBD1. With 6 bases clipped from V and 8 bases from J, the junction kept 9 bases outside the gene matches. The length of the CDR3 is 15 residues. CDR1 and CDR2 from the germline V gene are MNHEY and SMNVEV (reference sequence). CDR3 sequence (DNA): TGTGCCAGCAGACCCTTGACAGGGGGCCGGGAAAAACTGTTTTTT. Amino acids: CASRPLTGGREKLFF.

The rearrangement uses TRBV5-1 and TRBJ2-3, with TRBD2 matching 9 bases. This CDR3 is built from 17 residues. V lost 1 base, J lost 4 bases, and 10 bases stayed unmatched. From germline, CDR1 is SGHRS and CDR2 YFSETQ. This CDR3 reads CASSLFAGTSSSDTQYF. CDR3 in DNA: TGCGCCAGCAGCTTGTTTGCGGGGACTAGCTCCTCAGATACGCAGTATTTT. The full variable domain, rest sourced from reference TRBV5-1 and TRBJ2-3, is KAGVTQTPRYLIKTRGQQVTLSCSPISGHRSVSWYQQTPGQGLQFLFEYFSETQRNKGNFPGRFSGRQFSNSRSEMNVSTLELGDSALYLCASSLFAGTSSSDTQYFGPGTRLTVL.

For the CDR3, the DNA is TGTGCCAGCAGTTCCCCAACGAGGACAGGGACGAAGAACACTGAAGCTTTCTTT. This gives the protein CASSSPTRTGTKNTEAFF. V is TRBV27 and J is TRBJ1-1, with 8 bases that match TRBD1. Looked up from germline, CDR1 is MNHEY and CDR2 is SMNVEV (reference sequence). The CDR3 is 18 amino acids. J lost 1 base, V lost 4 bases, and 14 bases had no gene match.